The 6 T cell receptor beta chains below come from one sample, sequenced in a study of shared clonotypes between healthy human individuals. Sequenced by immunoSEQ multiplex PCR; TCRdb stores in-frame clones only, minus some. The data contain 2 million to 3 million clones, under 95% of them singletons. Sequencing was performed on naive CD4+ T cells from PBMCs. Subset described: CD45RA+ positively selected. The receptors were sampled from a young man in good health. Some clones in this sample may be carry-over from other donors' samples.

The chain carries TRBV7-9 and TRBJ1-6; no clear D gene. Germline lookup yields CDR1 SEHNR and CDR2 FQNEAQ (reference sequence). The length of the CDR3 is 12 residues. The V and J ends lost 5 bases and 11 bases respectively, with 10 bases between them. The CDR3 sequence is CASSPGRAPLHF. The CDR3 DNA follows: TGTGCCAGCAGCCCCGGGAGGGCACCCCTCCACTTT.

The chain carries TRBV25-1 and TRBJ2-5, with D tentatively TRBD1 (5 bases). The CDR3 runs 15 residues. V was trimmed by 10 bases and J by 1 base, leaving 19 bases between them. The germline V gene has CDR1 MGHDK and CDR2 SYGVNS. The CDR3 spells CATNGMGPLQETQYF. For the CDR3, the DNA is TGTGCCACCAACGGCATGGGGCCGCTCCAAGAGACCCAGTACTTC.

Worth noting for this clone: The sample carries other DNA sequences with the same CDR3. The CDR3, as DNA: TGTGCCAGCAGTGCCAGCGGTACCTACAATGAGCAGTTCTTC. Amino acids: CASSASGTYNEQFF. The chain links TRBV6-1 to TRBJ2-1, with D possibly being TRBD2 (5 bases). Germline V gives CDR1 MNHNS, CDR2 SASEGT. CDR3 length: 14 residues. V gave up 4 bases and J gave up 2 bases, with 9 bases separating them.

As to this clone: In the same sample, other DNA sequences code for this CDR3. The chain combines TRBV30 with TRBJ1-2, with a possible D match to TRBD1 (6 bases). The CDR3 consists of 13 residues. V was cut by 0 bases and J by 4 bases, with 9 bases left in between. Germline V gene lookup returns CDR1 GTSNPN and CDR2 SVGIG (reference sequence). Written as DNA, the CDR3 is TGTGCCTGGAGTGTACAGGGTGGCTATGGCTACACCTTC. Protein sequence: CAWSVQGGYGYTF. Combining the CDR3 with reference TRBV30 and TRBJ1-2 gives the whole variable domain SQTIHQWPATLVQPVGSPLSLECTVEGTSNPNLYWYRQAAGRGLQLLFYSVGIGQISSEVPQNLSASRPQDRQFILSSKKLLLSDSGFYLCAWSVQGGYGYTFGSGTRLTVV.

This sequence joins TRBV4-1 and TRBJ2-2; 9 bases align to TRBD2. This CDR3 contains 19 residues. Germline CDR1 is MGHRA and CDR2 is YSYEKL. This CDR3 reads CAGGVRLWIAGALTGELFF. CDR3 DNA: TGCGCTGGAGGCGTCCGACTATGGATAGCGGGAGCCCTCACCGGGGAGCTGTTTTTT.

The chain is built from TRBV4-2 and TRBJ2-5, with 14 positions matching TRBD2. This CDR3 spans 17 amino acids. Per the germline V gene, CDR1 is LGHNA and CDR2 is YNFKEQ. V shed 1 base, J shed 4 bases, and the junction held 5 bases outside the gene matches. The CDR3 bases are TGTGCCAGCAGCCAAGCCGCGACTAGCGGGAGGGGAGAGACCCAGTACTTC. Its protein is CASSQAATSGRGETQYF.